The 9 T cell receptor beta chains in this list originate from one sample, sequenced in a study of vaccination and CD4 T cells after COVID-19. Documented time point: late sampling 161 to 241 days after vaccination in three convalescent patients. The treatment here: roughly 10-day PBMC culture with coronavirus spike peptide pools or control peptides (ViraFEST assay). Once obtained from cultured CD4+ T cells, the DNA was sequenced using the Oncomine TCR Beta short-read assay. TCRdb analysed the PCR reads with MiXCR anew, one entry per CDR3 protein. There are about 21,000 distinct CDR3 sequences in the sample; around 42% occur only once, and 9% to 10% lies in the top ten. No cognate antigen is known for these TCRs. The source was CD4+ T cells from blood, cultured in vitro, collected about 7 months after SARS-CoV-2 vaccination. These receptor sequences come from a human donor who had recovered from COVID-19.

This clonotype occurred a few times. The genes are TRBV20-1 and TRBJ1-2; 9 nucleotides agree with TRBD1. In germline, CDR1 is DFQATT, CDR2 SNEGSKA (reference sequence). With 6 bases clipped from V and 5 bases from J, the junction kept 13 bases outside the gene matches. This CDR3 comprises 15 residues. The CDR3 reads CSAPGRGQGHYGYTF. CDR3 in DNA: TGCAGTGCGCCCGGTCGGGGACAGGGTCATTATGGCTACACCTTC.

CDR3 bases: TGTGCCAGCAGTTACGCGGACAGGGGCACTGAAGCTTTCTTT. Its protein product is CASSYADRGTEAFF. The gene calls are TRBV6-5 and TRBJ1-1; 9 bases are shared with TRBD1. This CDR3 contains 14 residues. V was pared by 2 bases and J by 4 bases, with 2 bases of the junction left unmatched. Looked up from germline, CDR1 is MNHEY and CDR2 is SVGAGI.

The CDR3 DNA reads TGTGCCAGCTCACCACCGGGCCAAGAGACCCAGTACTTC. It encodes CASSPPGQETQYF. The V and J genes are TRBV18 and TRBJ2-5, with D hard to call. The CDR3 runs to 13 residues. V was clipped by 0 bases and J by 1 base, with 3 bases between them. Per germline, CDR1 KGHSH and CDR2 LQKENI. Using reference TRBV18 and TRBJ2-5 for the parts outside the CDR3, the full variable domain is NAGVMQNPRHLVRRRGQEARLRCSPMKGHSHVYWYRQLPEEGLKFMVYLQKENIIDESGMPKERFSAEFPKEGPSILRIQQVVRGDSAAYFCASSPPGQETQYFGPGTRLLVL.

The rearrangement links TRBV20-1 to TRBJ2-5; D is possibly TRBD2 (6 bases). V lost 7 bases and J lost 2, with 11 bases in between. Per germline, CDR1 DFQATT and CDR2 SNEGSKA (reference sequence). The CDR3 covers 12 residues. CDR3: CSVGGRQETQYF. For the CDR3, the DNA is TGCAGTGTCGGGGGAAGACAAGAGACCCAGTACTTC.

J is TRBJ1-6 and V is TRBV4-1; D unresolved. This CDR3 contains 12 residues. The germline gives CDR1 MGHRA, CDR2 YSYEKL. V was pared by 4 bases and J by 13 bases, with 11 bases between. CDR3 protein: CASSRGIWPLHF. DNA for the CDR3: TGCGCCAGCAGCCGAGGGATCTGGCCCCTCCACTTT.

The chain has TRBV20-1 and TRBJ1-5; no definite D call. Germline loops: CDR1 DFQATT, CDR2 SNEGSKA (reference sequence). V was shortened by 6 bases and J by 0 bases, with 6 bases between the two germline ends. The CDR3 is made up of 12 amino acids. Here the CDR3 DNA reads TGCAGTGCGACTCATAGCAATCAGCCCCAGCATTTT. Translation gives CSATHSNQPQHF.

The chain joins TRBV10-3 to TRBJ2-1; D remains unclear. CDR1 and CDR2 from the germline V gene are ENHRY and SYGVKD. The V and J ends lost 3 bases and 6 bases respectively, with 12 bases between them. This CDR3 spans 14 amino acids. The CDR3 protein is CAISDTRASNEQFF. CDR3 coding DNA: TGTGCCATCAGTGATACGCGTGCAAGCAATGAGCAGTTCTTC.

This clonotype showed up just a few times. The chain links TRBV19 to TRBJ1-5; 7 nucleotides line up with TRBD1. The CDR3 runs to 14 residues. V shed 9 bases and J 3 bases; nucleotides not matched to a gene: 8. Per the germline V gene, CDR1 is LNHDA and CDR2 is SQIVND (reference sequence). CDR3 in amino acids: CASKRDSYNQPQHF. The CDR3 coding sequence is TGTGCCAGCAAGAGGGACAGTTACAATCAGCCCCAGCATTTT.

The chain employs TRBV18 and TRBJ1-6; 7 nucleotides line up with TRBD1. Germline assignment: CDR1 KGHSH and CDR2 LQKENI. CDR3 length equals 14 residues. V trimming: 3 bases; J trimming: 9 bases; junction bases outside the gene matches: 5. Here the CDR3 reads CASSPGTASSPLHF. CDR3 in DNA: TGTGCCAGCTCACCCGGGACAGCTAGTTCACCCCTCCACTTT.